One sample yielded the 26 T cell receptor beta chains listed below, sequenced in a study of cytomegalovirus exposure and HLA in healthy donors. PCR amplification relied on 60 Vbeta primers (plus 13 Jbeta primers). Only in-frame clones appear in the TCRdb table, and some are missing; sequencing was by immunoSEQ multiplex PCR. Of more than 150,000 clones listed, 75% to 85% are singletons. Input material: PBMCs. Source of these receptors: a boy between 10 and 17 years old in good health and CMV-seronegative.

This chain uses TRBV29-1 with TRBJ1-5; D might be TRBD1 (6 bases). Germline CDR1 and CDR2: SQVTM and ANQGSEA. Trimming pared 4 bases from V and 3 bases from J, leaving 10 bases between. The CDR3 extends over 13 amino acids. CDR3 in DNA: TGCAGCGTTGGAGCAGGGGTCAATCAGCCCCAGCATTTT. Protein sequence: CSVGAGVNQPQHF.

The chain is built from TRBV6-5 and TRBJ2-1, with a possible D match to TRBD1 (6 bases). This CDR3 is built from 13 residues. Between the trimmed V and J ends, which lost 6 bases and 10 bases, there was a span of 16 bases. The germline gives CDR1 MNHEY, CDR2 SVGAGI. CDR3 DNA: TGTGCCAGCAGGACACAGGGATTTGGAGAGCAGTTCTTC. Translating it yields CASRTQGFGEQFF.

Here the CDR3 DNA reads TGTGCCAGCATCCAGGGGGCCTACGAGCAGTACTTC. This gives the protein CASIQGAYEQYF. This sequence joins TRBV21-1 and TRBJ2-7; the table's D call, TRBD1, was not checked against the DNA. TRBV21-1 is noted as a pseudogene. The CDR3 has 12 residues.

The rearrangement joins TRBV4-1 to TRBJ2-3; D call uncertain. CDR1 MGHRA and CDR2 YSYEKL come from the germline V gene. Trimming took off 3 bases at V and 0 bases at J, with 19 bases between the two ends. CDR3 size: 18 residues. CDR3 in DNA: TGCGCCAGCAGCCACCCTCCGGCTAGACCAGCAAGCACAGATACGCAGTATTTT. Its translation is CASSHPPARPASTDTQYF.

The V call is TRBV6-1, the J call TRBJ2-2; 10 bases match TRBD1. The CDR3 loop spans 16 amino acids. V was clipped by 4 bases and J by 6 bases; unmatched bases: 8. Germline V gives CDR1 MNHNS, CDR2 SASEGT. Here the CDR3 DNA reads TGTGCCAGCAGTGCGGGACAGGGGTCAGCAGCCGGGGAGCTGTTTTTT. Its translation is CASSAGQGSAAGELFF.

The chain joins TRBV19 to TRBJ1-3, with D maybe TRBD1 (5 bases). The V gene's germline CDR1 is LNHDA and CDR2 SQIVND (reference sequence). The V end was cut by 10 bases, the J end by 2 bases, with 9 bases between. The CDR3 is 12 amino acids. The CDR3 spells CATLTAGNTIYF. In nucleotides, the CDR3 is TGTGCCACCCTGACAGCTGGAAACACCATATATTTT.

The chain joins TRBV4-3 to TRBJ2-7, with 13 nucleotides matching TRBD2. Germline CDR1 and CDR2: LGHNA and YSLEER. This CDR3 has 15 amino acids. Unmatched junction bases numbered 5, after V lost 6 bases and J lost 3 bases. CDR3 region: CASRLLAGGVYEQYF. For the CDR3, the DNA is TGCGCCAGCAGACTACTAGCGGGAGGGGTCTACGAGCAGTACTTC.

The chain uses TRBV27 and TRBJ2-3, with 9 nucleotides matching TRBD2. The CDR3 runs 17 residues. Germline trimming cut 4 bases from V and 1 base from J; bases unmatched to any gene: 9. Germline V CDR1 and CDR2: MNHEY, SMNVEV (reference sequence). The CDR3, as DNA: TGTGCCAGCAGTTCCTCTCGGGCGGGGGGGCGCACAGATACGCAGTATTTT. Translation gives CASSSSRAGGRTDTQYF.

V usage is TRBV4-1 and J usage is TRBJ2-2, with D unclear. This CDR3 contains 12 residues. Between the trimmed V and J ends, which lost 3 bases and 6 bases, there was a span of 5 bases. Germline assignment: CDR1 MGHRA and CDR2 YSYEKL. CDR3 DNA: TGCGCCAGCAGCCACTATGCCGGGGAGCTGTTTTTT. Translated, it gives CASSHYAGELFF.

V and J are TRBV4-1 and TRBJ2-7; D is possibly TRBD2 (6 bases). Looked up from germline, CDR1 is MGHRA and CDR2 is YSYEKL. The CDR3 sequence is 17 residues long. Trimming shortened V by 1 base and J by 4 bases, and 20 bases separated the two germline ends. CDR3 DNA: TGCGCCAGCAGCCAAGTCGCGGGGCGGGTGGGTCAATACGAGCAGTACTTC. It translates to CASSQVAGRVGQYEQYF.

The CDR3 here is CASSDRTGGDSPLHF. The CDR3, as DNA: TGTGCCAGCAGTGACAGGACAGGGGGCGACTCACCCCTCCACTTT. The rearrangement links TRBV6-4 to TRBJ1-6, with 11 bases fitting TRBD1. Trimming removed 2 bases from V and 10 bases from J; junction bases left unmatched: 4. The CDR3 is 15 amino acids. Germline CDR1 and CDR2: MRHNA and SNTAGT.

CDR3 sequence: CASNTGASHRTELFF. CDR3 DNA sequence: TGTGCCAGTAATACAGGGGCAAGCCACCGGACGGAGCTGTTTTTT. V gene TRBV19 combines with J gene TRBJ2-2; TRBD1 aligns across 7 bases. From germline, CDR1 is LNHDA and CDR2 SQIVND (reference sequence). Losses at the gene ends were 7 bases for V and 10 bases for J; bases not matched to a gene: 15. This CDR3 has 15 residues.

The chain combines TRBV10-3 with TRBJ2-2, with TRBD1 matching over 7 bases. With V trimmed by 11 bases and J by 6 bases, 6 bases remained unmatched. The CDR3 loop spans 12 amino acids. The germline CDR1 and CDR2 sequences are ENHRY and SYGVKD. The CDR3 nucleotides are TGTGCCGTCAACAGGGGTCCCGGGGAGCTGTTTTTT. This translates into CAVNRGPGELFF.

The chain employs TRBV4-1 and TRBJ1-4; D might be TRBD1 (5 bases). Trimming cost V 5 bases and J 6 bases, with 10 bases left between them. The CDR3 has 13 amino acids. Germline V CDR1 and CDR2: MGHRA, YSYEKL. The CDR3 reads CASSGRGDEKLFF. In DNA, the CDR3 is TGCGCCAGCAGCGGGAGGGGTGATGAAAAACTGTTTTTT.

V gene TRBV7-9 combines with J gene TRBJ1-3, with a tentative D call TRBD1 (6 bases). Germline CDR1 SEHNR, CDR2 FQNEAQ (reference sequence). This CDR3 contains 16 residues. V gave up 5 bases and J gave up 2 bases, with 16 bases separating them. The CDR3 DNA reads as TGTGCCAGCAGCCCAAAGAACAGGGCAGCTGGAAACACCATATATTTT. Amino acids: CASSPKNRAAGNTIYF. Full variable domain (remainder filled in from reference TRBV7-9 and TRBJ1-3): DTGVSQNPRHKITKRGQNVTFRCDPISEHNRLYWYRQTLGQGPEFLTYFQNEAQLEKSRLLSDRFSAERPKGSFSTLEIQRTEQGDSAMYLCASSPKNRAAGNTIYFGEGSWLTVV.

J is TRBJ1-1 and V is TRBV28, with 7 bases aligning to TRBD1. The CDR3 spans 12 residues. The germline V gene encodes CDR1 MDHEN and CDR2 SYDVKM. V dropped 6 bases and J dropped 7; count of bases not matched to a gene: 5. CDR3 sequence reads: CASSKDRFEAFF. CDR3 DNA: TGTGCCAGCAGCAAGGACAGGTTTGAAGCTTTCTTT.

Here the CDR3 reads CASSYDMNTEAFF. DNA for the CDR3: TGTGCCAGCAGTTATGACATGAACACTGAAGCTTTCTTT. The rearrangement links TRBV6-1 to TRBJ1-1; unclear D gene. With 5 bases removed from V and 0 bases from J, the gap between germline ends came to 7 bases. The CDR3 covers 13 residues. Germline V gene data show CDR1 as MNHNS and CDR2 as SASEGT.

This rearrangement joins TRBV19 to TRBJ1-1; a weak D match, TRBD1 (5 bases). Trimming cost V 4 bases and J 0 bases, with 15 bases left between them. This CDR3 is 16 amino acids long. Germline CDR1 reads LNHDA; CDR2 reads SQIVND (reference sequence). For the CDR3, the DNA is TGTGCCAGTAGTAAGGGGTCAGGGAACCTGAACACTGAAGCTTTCTTT. Its protein product is CASSKGSGNLNTEAFF.

In its sample, this clone was seen once. The chain combines TRBV5-8 with TRBJ1-1; 7 bases line up with TRBD1. Trimming at V came to 6 bases and at J to 1 base, leaving 6 bases not matched to a gene. The CDR3 extends over 14 amino acids. From germline, CDR1 is SGHTS and CDR2 YDEGEE. In DNA, the CDR3 is TGTGCCAGCATACAGGGGCGTTGGAACACTGAAGCTTTCTTT. This gives the protein CASIQGRWNTEAFF.

The chain joins TRBV4-2 to TRBJ2-3; 8 bases agree with TRBD1. Per germline, CDR1 LGHNA and CDR2 YNFKEQ. The CDR3 loop spans 18 amino acids. The ends lost 4 bases at V and 6 bases at J; junction bases unmatched: 18. The CDR3 DNA sequence: TGTGCCAGCAGCCGACGGAAAACTACAGGGGGAGGTGCGGATACGCAGTATTTT. Protein: CASSRRKTTGGGADTQYF.

This clone was recorded once. The chain uses TRBV5-1 and TRBJ2-7; 10 bases agree with TRBD2. This CDR3 spans 18 amino acids. The germline gives CDR1 SGHRS, CDR2 YFSETQ. Trimming took 0 bases from V and 0 from J; bases not matched to a gene: 9. This CDR3 is CASSLAGAGTSVSYEQYF. As DNA, the CDR3 is TGCGCCAGCAGCTTGGCTGGGGCCGGGACTAGCGTCTCCTACGAGCAGTACTTC.

The rearrangement uses TRBV6-1 and TRBJ2-3; unclear D gene. Germline CDR1 MNHNS, CDR2 SASEGT. Trimming cost V 4 bases and J 5 bases, with 7 bases left between them. This CDR3 contains 12 residues. The CDR3 sequence: CASSASRDTQYF. In DNA, the CDR3 is TGTGCCAGCAGTGCCTCTCGAGATACGCAGTATTTT.

The CDR3 DNA reads TGTGCCAGTAGTATGAGGCGGTTCTACGAGCAGTACTTC. The encoded protein is CASSMRRFYEQYF. The rearrangement uses TRBV19 and TRBJ2-7; unclear D gene. Germline V gene data show CDR1 as LNHDA and CDR2 as SQIVND (reference sequence). The CDR3 is 13 amino acids. The V gene lost 3 bases and the J gene lost 3 bases, with 9 bases spanning the gap.

The genes are TRBV9 and TRBJ2-7; possible D gene TRBD1, 6 bases. V lost 3 bases and J 6 bases, leaving 28 bases between the germline ends. Germline V gene sequence: CDR1 SGDLS, CDR2 YYNGEE. The CDR3 has 18 residues. Here the CDR3 reads CASSGSHSAGTRYAEQYF. As DNA, the CDR3 is TGTGCCAGCAGCGGGAGCCACTCGGCCGGGACAAGGTACGCCGAGCAGTACTTC. Full variable domain (rest looked up from reference TRBV9 and TRBJ2-7): DSGVTQTPKHLITATGQRVTLRCSPRSGDLSVYWYQQSLDQGLQFLIQYYNGEERAKGNILERFSAQQFPDLHSELNLSSLELGDSALYFCASSGSHSAGTRYAEQYFGPGTRLTVT.

This clone showed up just a few times. The chain employs TRBV25-1 and TRBJ1-4, with a possible D match to TRBD1 (6 bases). The V gene lost 3 bases and the J gene lost 5 bases, with 10 bases spanning the gap. CDR3 size: 14 residues. Germline V gives CDR1 MGHDK, CDR2 SYGVNS. The CDR3 reads CASSDLGTNEKLFF. Here the CDR3 DNA reads TGTGCCAGCAGTGATCTGGGGACAAATGAAAAACTGTTTTTT.

This rearrangement joins TRBV7-9 to TRBJ1-2; 10 bases agree with TRBD1. This CDR3 has 18 residues. Unmatched junction bases numbered 12, after V lost 2 bases and J lost 3 bases. Germline V gene data show CDR1 as SEHNR and CDR2 as FQNEAQ (reference sequence). CDR3 in amino acids: CASSLSPLGDRGHYGYTF. CDR3 nucleotides: TGTGCCAGCAGCTTATCTCCTTTAGGGGACAGGGGACACTATGGCTACACCTTC. The entire variable domain, with the rest obtained from reference TRBV7-9 and TRBJ1-2, is as follows: DTGVSQNPRHKITKRGQNVTFRCDPISEHNRLYWYRQTLGQGPEFLTYFQNEAQLEKSRLLSDRFSAERPKGSFSTLEIQRTEQGDSAMYLCASSLSPLGDRGHYGYTFGSGTRLTVV.